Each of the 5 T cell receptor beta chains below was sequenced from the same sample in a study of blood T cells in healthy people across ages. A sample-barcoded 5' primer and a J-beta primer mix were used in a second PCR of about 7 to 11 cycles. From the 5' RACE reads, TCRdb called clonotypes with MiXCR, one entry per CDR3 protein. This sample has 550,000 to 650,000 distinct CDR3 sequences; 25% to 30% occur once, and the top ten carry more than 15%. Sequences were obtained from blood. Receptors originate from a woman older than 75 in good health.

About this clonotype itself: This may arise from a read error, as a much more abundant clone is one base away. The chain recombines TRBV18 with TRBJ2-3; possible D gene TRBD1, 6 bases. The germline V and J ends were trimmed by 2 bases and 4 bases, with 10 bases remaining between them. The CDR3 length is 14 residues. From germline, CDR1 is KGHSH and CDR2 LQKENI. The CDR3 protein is CASSPNRAPDTQYF. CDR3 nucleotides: TGTGCCAGCTCACCAAACAGGGCTCCAGATACGCAGTATTTT.

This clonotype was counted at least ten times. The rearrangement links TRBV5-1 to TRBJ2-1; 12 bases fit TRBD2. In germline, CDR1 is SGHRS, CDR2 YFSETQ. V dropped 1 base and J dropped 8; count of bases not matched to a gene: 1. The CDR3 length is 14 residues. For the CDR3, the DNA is TGCGCCAGCAGCTTGACTAGCGGGGGGTATGAGCAGTTCTTC. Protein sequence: CASSLTSGGYEQFF.

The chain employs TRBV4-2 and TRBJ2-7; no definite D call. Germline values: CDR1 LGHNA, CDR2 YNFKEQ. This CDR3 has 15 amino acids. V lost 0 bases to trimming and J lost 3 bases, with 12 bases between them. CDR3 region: CASSQELQPIYEQYF. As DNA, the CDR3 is TGTGCCAGCAGCCAAGAATTACAGCCGATCTACGAGCAGTACTTC.

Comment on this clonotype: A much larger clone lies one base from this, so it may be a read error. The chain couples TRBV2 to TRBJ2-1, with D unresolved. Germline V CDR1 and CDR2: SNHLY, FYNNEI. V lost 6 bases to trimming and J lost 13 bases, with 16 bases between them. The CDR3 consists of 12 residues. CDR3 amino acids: CASSRSQETQFF. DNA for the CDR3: TGTGCCAGCAGCCGGTCTCAAGAGACCCAGTTCTTC.

CDR3 sequence reads: CASSMRRGGTEAFF. In DNA, the CDR3 is TGTGCCAGCAGTATGAGGAGGGGAGGTACTGAAGCTTTCTTT. This rearrangement joins TRBV12-3 or TRBV12-4 to TRBJ1-1; perhaps TRBD1 as D (5 bases). The CDR3 is made up of 14 amino acids. Deletions cut 5 bases from V and 5 bases from J, with 15 bases between.